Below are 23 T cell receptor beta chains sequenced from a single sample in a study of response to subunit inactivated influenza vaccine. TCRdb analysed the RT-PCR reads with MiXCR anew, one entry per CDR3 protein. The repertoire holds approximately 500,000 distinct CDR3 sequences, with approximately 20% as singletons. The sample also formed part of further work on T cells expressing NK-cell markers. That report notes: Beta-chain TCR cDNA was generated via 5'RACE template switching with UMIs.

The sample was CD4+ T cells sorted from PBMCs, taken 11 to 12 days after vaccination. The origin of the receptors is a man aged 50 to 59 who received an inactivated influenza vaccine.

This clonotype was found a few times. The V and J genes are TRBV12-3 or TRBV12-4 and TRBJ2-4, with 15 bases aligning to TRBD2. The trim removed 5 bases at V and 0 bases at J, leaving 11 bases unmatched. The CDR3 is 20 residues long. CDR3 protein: CASSPGLAGGQTAAKNIQYF. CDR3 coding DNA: TGTGCCAGCAGTCCCGGACTAGCGGGAGGGCAAACTGCAGCCAAAAACATTCAGTACTTC.

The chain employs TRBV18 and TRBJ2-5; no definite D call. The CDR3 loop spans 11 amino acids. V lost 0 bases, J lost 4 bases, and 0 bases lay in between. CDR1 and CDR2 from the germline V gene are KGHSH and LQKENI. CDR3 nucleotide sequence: TGTGCCAGCTCACCACCAGAGACCCAGTACTTC. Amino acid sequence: CASSPPETQYF. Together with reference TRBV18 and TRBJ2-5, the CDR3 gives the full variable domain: NAGVMQNPRHLVRRRGQEARLRCSPMKGHSHVYWYRQLPEEGLKFMVYLQKENIIDESGMPKERFSAEFPKEGPSILRIQQVVRGDSAAYFCASSPPETQYFGPGTRLLVL.

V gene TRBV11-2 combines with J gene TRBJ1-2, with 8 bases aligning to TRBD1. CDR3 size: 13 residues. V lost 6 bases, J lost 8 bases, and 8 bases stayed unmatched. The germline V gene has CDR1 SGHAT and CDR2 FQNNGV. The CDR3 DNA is TGTGCCAGCAGACACCAGGGGGCTGACGGCTACACCTTC. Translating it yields CASRHQGADGYTF.

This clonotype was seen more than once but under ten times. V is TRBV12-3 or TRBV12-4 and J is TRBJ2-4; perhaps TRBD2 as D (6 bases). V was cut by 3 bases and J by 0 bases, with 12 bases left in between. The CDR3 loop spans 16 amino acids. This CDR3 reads CASSFMGLLAKNIQYF. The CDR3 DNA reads TGTGCCAGCAGTTTTATGGGACTCCTAGCCAAAAACATTCAGTACTTC.

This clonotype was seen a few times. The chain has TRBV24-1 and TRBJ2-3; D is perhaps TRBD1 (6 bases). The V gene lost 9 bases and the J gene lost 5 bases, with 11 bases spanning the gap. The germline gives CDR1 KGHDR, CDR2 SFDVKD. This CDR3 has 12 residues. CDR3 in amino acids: CATSTGIDTQYF. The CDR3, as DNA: TGTGCCACCTCAACAGGGATAGATACGCAGTATTTT.

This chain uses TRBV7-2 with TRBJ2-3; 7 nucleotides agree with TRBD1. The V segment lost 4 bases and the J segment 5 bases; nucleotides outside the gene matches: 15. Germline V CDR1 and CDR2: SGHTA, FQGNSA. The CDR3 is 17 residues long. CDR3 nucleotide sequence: TGTGCCAGCAGCTCCCTGGGCGGACAGGCGTTGGGAGATACGCAGTATTTT. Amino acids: CASSSLGGQALGDTQYF.

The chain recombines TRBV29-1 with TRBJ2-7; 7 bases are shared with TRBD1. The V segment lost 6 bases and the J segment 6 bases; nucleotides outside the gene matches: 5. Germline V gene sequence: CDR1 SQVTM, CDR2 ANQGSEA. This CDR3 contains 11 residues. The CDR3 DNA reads TGCAGCGTGGACAGGTATGGCGAGCAGTACTTC. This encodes CSVDRYGEQYF.

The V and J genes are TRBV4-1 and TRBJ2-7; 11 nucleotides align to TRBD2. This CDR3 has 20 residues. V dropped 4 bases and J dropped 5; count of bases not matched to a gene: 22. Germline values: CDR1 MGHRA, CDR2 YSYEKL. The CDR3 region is CASSPSNGGTSGLVGHEQYF. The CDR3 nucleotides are TGCGCCAGCAGCCCCTCAAATGGAGGGACTAGCGGCCTAGTTGGGCACGAGCAGTACTTC.

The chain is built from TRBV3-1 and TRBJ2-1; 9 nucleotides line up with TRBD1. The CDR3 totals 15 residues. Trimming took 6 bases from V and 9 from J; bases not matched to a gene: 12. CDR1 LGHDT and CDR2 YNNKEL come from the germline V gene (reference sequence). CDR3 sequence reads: CASSSGTGLFIEQFF. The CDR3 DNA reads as TGTGCCAGCAGTTCCGGGACAGGGTTGTTCATTGAGCAGTTCTTC.

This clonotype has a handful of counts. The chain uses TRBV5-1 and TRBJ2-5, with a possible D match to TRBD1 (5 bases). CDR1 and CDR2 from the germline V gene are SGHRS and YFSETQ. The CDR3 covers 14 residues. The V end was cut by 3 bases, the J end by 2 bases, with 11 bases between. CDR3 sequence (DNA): TGCGCCAGCAGCTCGACAGTTCCTCAAGAGACCCAGTACTTC. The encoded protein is CASSSTVPQETQYF.

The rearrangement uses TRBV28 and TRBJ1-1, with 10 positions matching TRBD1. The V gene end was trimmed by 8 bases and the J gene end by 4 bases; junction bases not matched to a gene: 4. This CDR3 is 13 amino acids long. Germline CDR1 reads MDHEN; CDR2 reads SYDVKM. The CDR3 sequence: CASGQGGSTEAFF. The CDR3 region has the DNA TGTGCCAGCGGACAGGGGGGTTCCACTGAAGCTTTCTTT.

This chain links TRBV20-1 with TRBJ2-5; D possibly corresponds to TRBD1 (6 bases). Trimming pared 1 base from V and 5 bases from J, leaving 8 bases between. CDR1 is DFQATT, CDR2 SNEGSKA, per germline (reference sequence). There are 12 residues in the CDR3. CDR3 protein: CSARARGETQYF. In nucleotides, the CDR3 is TGCAGTGCTAGAGCTAGGGGGGAGACCCAGTACTTC.

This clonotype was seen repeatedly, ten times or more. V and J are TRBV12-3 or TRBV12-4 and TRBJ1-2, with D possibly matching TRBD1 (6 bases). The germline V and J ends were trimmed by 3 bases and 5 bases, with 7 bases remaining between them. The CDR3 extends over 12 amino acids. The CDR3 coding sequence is TGTGCCAGCAGTTTTGGACAGTATGGCTACACCTTC. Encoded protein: CASSFGQYGYTF.

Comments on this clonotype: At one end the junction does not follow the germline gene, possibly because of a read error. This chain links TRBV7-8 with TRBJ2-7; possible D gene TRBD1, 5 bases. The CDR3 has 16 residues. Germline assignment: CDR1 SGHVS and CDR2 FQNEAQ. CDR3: CASSLVGRANSHEQYF. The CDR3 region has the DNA TGTGCCAGCAGCTTAGTAGGCAGGGCCAACTCCCACGAGCAGTACTTC.

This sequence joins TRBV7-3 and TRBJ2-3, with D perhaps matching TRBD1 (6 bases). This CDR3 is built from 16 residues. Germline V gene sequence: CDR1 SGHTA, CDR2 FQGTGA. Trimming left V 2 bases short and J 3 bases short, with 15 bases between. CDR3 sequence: CASSLLGQGRTDTQYF. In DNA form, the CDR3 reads TGTGCCAGCAGCTTATTGGGGCAGGGGAGAACAGATACGCAGTATTTT.

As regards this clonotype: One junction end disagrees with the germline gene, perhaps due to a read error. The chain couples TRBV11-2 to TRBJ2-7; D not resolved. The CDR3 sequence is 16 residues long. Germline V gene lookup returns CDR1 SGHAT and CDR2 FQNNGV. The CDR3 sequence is CSSSLDHPQPSYEQYF. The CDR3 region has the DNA TGTTCCAGCAGCTTAGATCACCCGCAACCTTCTTACGAGCAGTACTTC.

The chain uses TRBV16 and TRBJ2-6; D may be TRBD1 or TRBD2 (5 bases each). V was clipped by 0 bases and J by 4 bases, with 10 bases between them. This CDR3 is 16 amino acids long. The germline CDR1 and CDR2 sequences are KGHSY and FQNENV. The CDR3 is CASSQSGVSGANVLTF. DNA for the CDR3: TGTGCCAGCAGCCAATCGGGGGTGAGCGGGGCCAACGTCCTGACTTTC.

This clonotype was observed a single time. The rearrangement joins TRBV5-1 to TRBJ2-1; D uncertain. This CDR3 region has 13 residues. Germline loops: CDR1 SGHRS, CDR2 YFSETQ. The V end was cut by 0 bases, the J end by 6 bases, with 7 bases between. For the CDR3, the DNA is TGCGCCAGCAGCTTGGAAGGGTCCAATGAGCAGTTCTTC. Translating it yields CASSLEGSNEQFF.

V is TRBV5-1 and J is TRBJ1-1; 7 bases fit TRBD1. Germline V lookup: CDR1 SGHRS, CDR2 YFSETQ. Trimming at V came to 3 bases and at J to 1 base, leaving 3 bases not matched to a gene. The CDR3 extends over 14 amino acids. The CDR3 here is CASSSQGWNTEAFF. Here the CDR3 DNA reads TGCGCCAGCAGCTCACAGGGGTGGAACACTGAAGCTTTCTTT.

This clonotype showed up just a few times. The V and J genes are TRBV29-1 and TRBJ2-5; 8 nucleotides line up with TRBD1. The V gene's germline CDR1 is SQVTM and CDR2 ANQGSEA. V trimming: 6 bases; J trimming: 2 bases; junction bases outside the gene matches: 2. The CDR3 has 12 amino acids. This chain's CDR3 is CSVNRGQETQYF. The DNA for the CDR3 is TGCAGCGTCAACAGGGGGCAAGAGACCCAGTACTTC.

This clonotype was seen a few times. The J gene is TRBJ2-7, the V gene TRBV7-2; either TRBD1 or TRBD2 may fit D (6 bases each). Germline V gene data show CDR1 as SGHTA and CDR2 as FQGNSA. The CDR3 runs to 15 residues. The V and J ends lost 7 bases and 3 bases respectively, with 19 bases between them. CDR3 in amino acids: CASTKGGPRGYEQYF. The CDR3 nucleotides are TGTGCCAGCACCAAAGGGGGGCCGAGGGGCTACGAGCAGTACTTC.

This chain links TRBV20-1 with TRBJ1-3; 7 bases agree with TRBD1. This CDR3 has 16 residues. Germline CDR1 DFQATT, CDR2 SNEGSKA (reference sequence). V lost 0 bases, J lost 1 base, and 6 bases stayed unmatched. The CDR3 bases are TGCAGTGCTAGAGATCCAAACAGGGGATCTGGAAACACCATATATTTT. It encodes CSARDPNRGSGNTIYF.

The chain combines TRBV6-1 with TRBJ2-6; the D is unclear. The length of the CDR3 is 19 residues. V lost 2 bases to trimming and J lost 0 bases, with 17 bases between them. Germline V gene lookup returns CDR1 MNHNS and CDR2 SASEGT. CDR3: CASSENYPDPSSGANVLTF. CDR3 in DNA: TGTGCCAGCAGTGAAAATTACCCGGATCCAAGCTCTGGGGCCAACGTCCTGACTTTC.